This TCR beta chain was observed in a study of CD4 T cells in relation to SARS-CoV-2 and coronaviruses. Study details: ViraFEST: approximately 10-day antigen culture of PBMCs, then TCR beta CDR3 sequencing.

A remark on this clone: Its specificity is unknown.

This table comes from immunoSEQ multiplex PCR, and its TCRdb copy is limited to in-frame clones, with some not included. This table has approximately 41,000 clones, 84% appearing once. Germline V gene lookup returns CDR1 MGHRA and CDR2 YSYEKL. The CDR3 length is 16 residues. Trimming stripped 4 bases from V and 10 bases from J, with 20 bases between. Study findings and constraints: Roughly 65% of donors had memory CD4+ clonotypes crossrecognizing SARS-CoV-2 and common cold coronavirus spike.

The V call is TRBV4-1, the J call TRBJ1-6; D uncertain. Sequenced: naive CD4+ T cells from PBMCs, cultured in vitro. Subset specified: naive CD4+ T cells isolated by negative enrichment. The TCR comes from an adult with COVID-19. The CDR3 DNA follows: TGCGCCAGCAGCCTTCCCCGGTGGGTCGGTGAATCACCCCTCCACTTT. Translating gives CASSLPRWVGESPLHF.